This entry lists 9 T cell receptor beta chains sequenced from one sample in a study of blood T cell repertoires in COVID-19. Data came from immunoSEQ multiplex PCR; TCRdb stores just in-frame clones and leaves some out. The sample includes roughly 250,000 clones, 75% to 90% seen only once; the top ten take under 2.5%. Sample: PBMCs or T cells enriched from blood (not recorded which). The receptor set was obtained from a woman in her fifties or sixties who had recovered from COVID-19.

The rearrangement joins TRBV29-1 to TRBJ2-1; 15 bases map to TRBD2. CDR3 length equals 15 residues. V was clipped by 6 bases and J by 7 bases; unmatched bases: 7. The V gene's germline CDR1 is SQVTM and CDR2 ANQGSEA. In nucleotides, the CDR3 is TGCAGCGTCGCCTGGGGACTAGCGGGGGGAAATGAGCAGTTCTTC. Amino acids: CSVAWGLAGGNEQFF.

The J gene is TRBJ2-7, the V gene TRBV9; TRBD2 aligns across 7 bases. Germline values: CDR1 SGDLS, CDR2 YYNGEE. The V and J ends lost 6 bases and 3 bases, in that order; junction bases with no gene match: 15. CDR3 length equals 16 residues. As DNA, the CDR3 is TGTGCCAGCACCCCCGGAATGGCGGGAGTAAACTACGAGCAGTACTTC. This sequence encodes CASTPGMAGVNYEQYF.

This sequence joins TRBV7-9 and TRBJ2-1, with D possibly TRBD2 on 6 matching bases. The germline V gene encodes CDR1 SEHNR and CDR2 FQNEAQ (reference sequence). The CDR3 is 14 residues long. Trimming cost V 4 bases and J 9 bases, with 16 bases left between them. The CDR3 DNA sequence: TGTGCCAGCAGCTCGGAGGGGTTAGTGGCTGAGCAGTTCTTC. Its translation: CASSSEGLVAEQFF.

The chain couples TRBV6-6 to TRBJ2-7; TRBD1 might be the D (6 bases). In germline, CDR1 is MNHNY, CDR2 SVGAGI (reference sequence). With 0 bases removed from V and 2 bases from J, the gap between germline ends came to 8 bases. This CDR3 region has 14 residues. CDR3 region: CASSYSGTPYEQYF. The CDR3 region has the DNA TGTGCCAGCAGTTACTCCGGGACACCCTACGAGCAGTACTTC.

This sequence joins TRBV28 and TRBJ2-5, with a weak D call TRBD1 (5 bases). CDR3 length: 15 amino acids. The V gene's germline CDR1 is MDHEN and CDR2 SYDVKM. Trimming stripped 6 bases from V and 4 bases from J, with 18 bases between. The CDR3 spells CASSPSRAGLETQYF. CDR3 sequence (DNA): TGTGCCAGCAGCCCCAGCAGGGCAGGGCTAGAGACCCAGTACTTC.

This clone turned up a few times. The rearrangement uses TRBV7-3 and TRBJ2-1, with D possibly matching TRBD1 (5 bases). CDR3 length: 14 residues. Germline V gene data show CDR1 as SGHTA and CDR2 as FQGTGA. The V end was cut by 5 bases, the J end by 6 bases, with 14 bases between. The DNA of the CDR3 is TGTGCCAGCAGCCCGTCCCGGACAACCAATGAGCAGTTCTTC. It codes for CASSPSRTTNEQFF. Filled out from reference TRBV7-3 and TRBJ2-1, the complete variable domain reads GAGVSQTPSNKVTEKGKYVELRCDPISGHTALYWYRQSLGQGPEFLIYFQGTGAADDSGLPNDRFFAVRPEGSVSTLKIQRTERGDSAVYLCASSPSRTTNEQFFGPGTRLTVL.

This rearrangement joins TRBV3-1 (or the pseudogene TRBV3-2) to TRBJ2-1; 8 nucleotides line up with TRBD2. Germline V lookup: CDR1 LGHDT, CDR2 YNNKEL (reference sequence). The CDR3 runs 14 residues. The trim removed 0 bases at V and 15 bases at J, leaving 10 bases unmatched. The CDR3 reads CASSQDGWRGVAFF. In nucleotides, the CDR3 is TGTGCCAGCAGCCAAGATGGTTGGCGGGGGGTTGCGTTCTTC.

This clone occurred once. This rearrangement joins TRBV6-6 to TRBJ2-1; D gene ambiguous. This CDR3 has 9 residues. CDR1 and CDR2 (germline): MNHNY, SVGAGI (reference sequence). Trimming took 11 bases from V and 13 from J, leaving 12 bases between them. The CDR3 bases are TGTGCCGTTGGAACAGTCCAGTTCTTC. It codes for CAVGTVQFF.

V and J are TRBV11-2 and TRBJ2-5; 8 bases match TRBD2. Looked up from germline, CDR1 is SGHAT and CDR2 is FQNNGV. Losses at the gene ends were 4 bases for V and 4 bases for J; bases not matched to a gene: 11. There are 16 residues in the CDR3. The DNA for the CDR3 is TGTGCCAGCAGCTCCCATCCCGGGGCGGGGGGAGAGACCCAGTACTTC. Its protein is CASSSHPGAGGETQYF. The full variable domain, completed using reference TRBV11-2 and TRBJ2-5, is EAGVAQSPRYKIIEKRQSVAFWCNPISGHATLYWYQQILGQGPKLLIQFQNNGVVDDSQLPKDRFSAERLKGVDSTLKIQPAKLEDSAVYLCASSSHPGAGGETQYFGPGTRLLVL.